This entry lists 21 T cell receptor beta chains sequenced from one sample in a study of T-cell reconstitution after alpha-beta-depleted transplantation in children. The authors prepared the TCRbeta library with unique molecular identifiers. One entry per CDR3 protein, called by TCRdb with MiXCR from the PCR reads. This sample has roughly 100,000 distinct CDR3 sequences, with approximately 9.2% found just once. Sequencing used PBMCs from the stem cell graft donor, obtained from the stem cell graft. The source is a human donor who donated a stem cell graft to a child with congenital amegakaryocytic thrombocytopenia.

This clonotype was seen repeatedly, ten times or more. The chain is built from TRBV7-2 and TRBJ2-7, with 9 bases aligning to TRBD2. Germline V lookup: CDR1 SGHTA, CDR2 FQGNSA. The CDR3 loop spans 13 amino acids. V gave up 5 bases and J gave up 6 bases; unmatched junction bases: 5. CDR3: CASSPIAGAEQYF. Here the CDR3 DNA reads TGTGCCAGCAGCCCCATAGCGGGAGCCGAGCAGTACTTC.

This clonotype was seen at least ten times. The chain links TRBV18 to TRBJ1-2; D gene ambiguous. V was shortened by 6 bases and J by 3 bases, with 5 bases between the two germline ends. Germline assignment: CDR1 KGHSH and CDR2 LQKENI. There are 11 residues in the CDR3. CDR3 in amino acids: CASSDDYGYTF. The CDR3 DNA sequence: TGTGCCAGCTCTGACGACTATGGCTACACCTTC.

V is TRBV19 and J is TRBJ1-2; 9 bases are a match to TRBD1. The germline V gene has CDR1 LNHDA and CDR2 SQIVND (reference sequence). There are 15 residues in the CDR3. After removal of 7 bases from V and 7 bases from J, the junction contained 13 bases not matched to a gene. The CDR3 DNA sequence: TGTGCCAGTACCCCTATCGGGACAGGGTACGGTGGCTACACCTTC. This sequence encodes CASTPIGTGYGGYTF.

Many counts were recorded for this clonotype. This chain links TRBV15 with TRBJ2-3; 9 bases map to TRBD2. The CDR3 length is 19 residues. V lost 5 bases, J lost 4 bases, and 19 bases stayed unmatched. From germline, CDR1 is LNHNV and CDR2 YYDKDF (reference sequence). The CDR3 coding sequence is TGTGCCACCAGCGTACAAGCCTTTAGCGGGAGAACGCCCCCAGATACGCAGTATTTT. This translates into CATSVQAFSGRTPPDTQYF.

This clonotype was observed many times. The chain has TRBV5-5 and TRBJ2-2; a possible D gene is TRBD1 (5 bases). With 4 bases removed from V and 2 bases from J, the gap between germline ends came to 15 bases. The CDR3 is 16 amino acids. Germline lookup yields CDR1 SGHKS and CDR2 YYEKEE (reference sequence). The CDR3 protein is CASSASPDTNTGELFF. CDR3 nucleotides: TGTGCCAGCAGCGCATCGCCGGACACTAACACCGGGGAGCTGTTTTTT.

This clonotype was seen repeatedly, ten times or more. V is TRBV6-5 and J is TRBJ1-1; 8 nucleotides align to TRBD1. The CDR3 is made up of 17 amino acids. Germline loops: CDR1 MNHEY, CDR2 SVGAGI. Trimming removed 7 bases from V and 4 bases from J; junction bases left unmatched: 17. CDR3 protein: CASNLLGDRRGATEAFF. CDR3 coding DNA: TGTGCCAGCAACTTACTCGGGGACAGGAGAGGTGCCACTGAAGCTTTCTTT.

This clonotype was counted ten times or more. This chain connects TRBV30 to TRBJ2-3; D remains ambiguous. The V and J ends lost 0 bases and 0 bases respectively, with 7 bases between them. The CDR3 is made up of 14 amino acids. Germline values: CDR1 GTSNPN, CDR2 SVGIG (reference sequence). CDR3 loop: CAWSVVRSTDTQYF. CDR3 DNA: TGTGCCTGGAGTGTGGTTCGTAGCACAGATACGCAGTATTTT.

V gene TRBV30 combines with J gene TRBJ1-4; TRBD1 matches at 12 bases. The CDR3 length is 16 residues. Germline V gene lookup returns CDR1 GTSNPN and CDR2 SVGIG (reference sequence). The junction had 10 bases not matched to a gene; V was cut back by 3 bases and J by 8 bases. CDR3 in amino acids: CAWRGQGARFEEKLFF. The DNA for the CDR3 is TGTGCCTGGAGGGGACAGGGGGCGCGCTTCGAGGAAAAACTGTTTTTT.

This clonotype came up many times. This rearrangement joins TRBV3-1 to TRBJ2-7; D remains unclear. CDR3 length equals 13 residues. CDR1 is LGHDT, CDR2 YNNKEL, per germline (reference sequence). The V end was cut by 3 bases, the J end by 2 bases, with 8 bases between. The CDR3 loop reads CASSQYEAYEQYF. The CDR3 nucleotides are TGTGCCAGCAGCCAGTACGAGGCCTACGAGCAGTACTTC.

This clonotype was picked up many times. V and J are TRBV4-2 and TRBJ2-2, with no clear D. Germline-derived CDR1 and CDR2 are LGHNA and YNFKEQ. Trimming removed 1 base from V and 4 bases from J, with 7 bases in between. This CDR3 spans 14 amino acids. The CDR3 protein is CASSQVGPTGELFF. The CDR3 coding sequence is TGTGCCAGCAGCCAAGTGGGTCCCACCGGGGAGCTGTTTTTT.

There are many counts of this clonotype. The chain combines TRBV7-9 with TRBJ2-3; D possibly corresponds to TRBD2 (5 bases). The CDR3 consists of 17 residues. Germline V gives CDR1 SEHNR, CDR2 FQNEAQ (reference sequence). Trimming removed 4 bases at V and 10 bases at J, with 27 bases between. The CDR3 sequence is CASSSPRGGRPRESQYF. The CDR3 nucleotides are TGTGCCAGCAGCTCCCCCAGAGGAGGTCGCCCAAGGGAGTCGCAGTATTTT.

In this sample, this clonotype turned up many times. The chain is built from TRBV15 and TRBJ1-4; possible D gene TRBD1, 6 bases. There are 15 residues in the CDR3. Trimming stripped 0 bases from V and 8 bases from J, with 13 bases between. Germline assignment: CDR1 LNHNV and CDR2 YYDKDF (reference sequence). CDR3 sequence (DNA): TGTGCCACCAGCAGAGATCGGGGGGCAGCGGAAAAACTGTTTTTT. Translating gives CATSRDRGAAEKLFF.

Many counts were recorded for this clonotype. The J gene is TRBJ2-1, the V gene TRBV28; D remains ambiguous. Trimming took 3 bases from V and 9 from J, leaving 12 bases between them. Germline V gives CDR1 MDHEN, CDR2 SYDVKM. This CDR3 region has 13 residues. Written as DNA, the CDR3 is TGTGCCAGCAGTTTGACTCAGAATCCTGAGCAGTTCTTC. It translates to CASSLTQNPEQFF.

As to this clonotype: Just one base apart from a much larger clone, this may be a read error. This chain connects TRBV29-1 to TRBJ2-4; TRBD1 or TRBD2 may be the D gene (6 bases each). Per germline, CDR1 SQVTM and CDR2 ANQGSEA. This CDR3 is 15 amino acids long. The CDR3 here is CSVDVGGLGKNSQYF. The CDR3 nucleotides are TGCAGCGTTGATGTCGGGGGCCTAGGCAAAAACAGTCAGTACTTC.

This clonotype occurred many times. This sequence joins TRBV7-8 and TRBJ2-1, with D perhaps matching TRBD2 (5 bases). The V gene lost 10 bases and the J gene lost 2 bases, with 12 bases spanning the gap. Germline CDR1 SGHVS, CDR2 FQNEAQ. CDR3 length equals 13 residues. The CDR3 nucleotides read TGTGCCACAGAGCGGACCACCTACAATGAGCAGTTCTTC. It yields the protein CATERTTYNEQFF.

This clonotype was counted ten times or more. The chain links TRBV20-1 to TRBJ1-1; 8 nucleotides line up with TRBD1. V gave up 3 bases and J gave up 7 bases; unmatched junction bases: 4. CDR3 size: 12 residues. CDR1 DFQATT and CDR2 SNEGSKA come from the germline V gene (reference sequence). In DNA form, the CDR3 reads TGCAGTGCTAGGTCCGACAGGGGTGAAGCTTTCTTT. Encoded protein: CSARSDRGEAFF.

The V and J genes are TRBV12-3 or TRBV12-4 and TRBJ1-4; D is uncertain. Trimming took 3 bases from V and 7 from J, leaving 15 bases between them. The CDR3 is 15 residues long. CDR3 nucleotides: TGTGCCAGCAGTTTCGACGGAGGGCCATTTGAAAAACTGTTTTTT. Translating gives CASSFDGGPFEKLFF.

At least ten counts were recorded for this clonotype. This rearrangement joins TRBV25-1 to TRBJ2-7; 7 nucleotides agree with TRBD1. The ends lost 4 bases at V and 3 bases at J; junction bases unmatched: 9. CDR3 size: 15 residues. In germline, CDR1 is MGHDK, CDR2 SYGVNS. The CDR3, as DNA: TGTGCCAGCAGTGCTTACAACAGGGGAGACTACGAGCAGTACTTC. Its protein product is CASSAYNRGDYEQYF.

This clonotype was observed many times. The rearrangement links TRBV20-1 to TRBJ1-2, with 8 nucleotides matching TRBD1. The V gene end was trimmed by 5 bases and the J gene end by 7 bases; junction bases not matched to a gene: 9. Germline V gene lookup returns CDR1 DFQATT and CDR2 SNEGSKA (reference sequence). The CDR3 runs 13 residues. The CDR3, as DNA: TGCAGTGCTCCTGCTCAGGGGGCCAGTGGCTACACCTTC. It yields the protein CSAPAQGASGYTF.

Ten or more counts support this clonotype. This CDR3 reads CASSSTGNSPLHF. DNA of the CDR3: TGTGCCAGCAGCTCCACAGGGAATTCACCCCTCCACTTT. V gene TRBV11-1 combines with J gene TRBJ1-6, with D perhaps TRBD1 (6 bases). V dropped 4 bases and J dropped 7 bases, with 8 bases sitting between them. CDR1 and CDR2 from the germline V gene are SGHAT and FQDESV (reference sequence). The CDR3 loop spans 13 amino acids. The whole variable domain, remainder taken from reference TRBV11-1 and TRBJ1-6, is EAEVAQSPRYKITEKSQAVAFWCDPISGHATLYWYRQILGQGPELLVQFQDESVVDDSQLPKDRFSAERLKGVDSTLKIQPAELGDSAMYLCASSSTGNSPLHFGNGTRLTVT.

This clonotype has ten or more counts. The chain is built from TRBV28 and TRBJ1-2, with 8 bases fitting TRBD1. J was trimmed by 8 bases and V by 5 bases; bases with no gene match: 10. The CDR3 consists of 14 residues. Germline V CDR1 and CDR2: MDHEN, SYDVKM. The chain's CDR3 is CASSPVVQGGGYTF. Here the CDR3 DNA reads TGTGCCAGCAGTCCCGTTGTACAGGGGGGCGGCTACACCTTC.